This T cell receptor beta chain comes out of a study of T cell clonality in common variable immunodeficiency. CDR1 WSHSY and CDR2 SAAADI come from the germline V gene. Losses at the gene ends were 2 bases for V and 9 bases for J; bases not matched to a gene: 6. CDR3 length: 15 amino acids. Profiling relied on immunoSEQ multiplex PCR, and the TCRdb table lists in-frame clones only, not all of them. Altogether about 34,000 clones were found in the sample, and no singletons occur. This clone was picked up many times. The read stops 3 residues short of the end of the CDR3; the missing end is completed from the germline J gene.

The rearrangement joins TRBV10-2 to TRBJ2-1; 11 bases match TRBD2. This TCR was sampled from a person between 18 and 75 years old in good health. Material for sequencing was peripheral blood mononuclear cells. The covered CDR3 bases are TGCGCCAGCAGTGAGGTAGCGGGGGGGCCGGGTGAG. Protein sequence: CASSEVAGGPGE. The whole CDR3 reads CASSEVAGGPGEQFF.